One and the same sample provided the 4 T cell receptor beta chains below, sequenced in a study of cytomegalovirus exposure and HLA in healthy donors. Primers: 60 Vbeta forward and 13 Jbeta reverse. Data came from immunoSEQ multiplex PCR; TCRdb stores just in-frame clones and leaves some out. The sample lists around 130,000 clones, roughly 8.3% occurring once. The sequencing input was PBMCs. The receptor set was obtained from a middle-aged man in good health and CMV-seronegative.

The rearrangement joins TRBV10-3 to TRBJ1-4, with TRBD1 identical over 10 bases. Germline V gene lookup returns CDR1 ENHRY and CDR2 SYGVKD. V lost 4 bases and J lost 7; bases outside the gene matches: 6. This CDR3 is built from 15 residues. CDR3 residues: CAISAGTGEVEKLFF. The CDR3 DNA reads TGTGCCATCAGTGCGGGGACAGGGGAGGTTGAAAAACTGTTTTTT.

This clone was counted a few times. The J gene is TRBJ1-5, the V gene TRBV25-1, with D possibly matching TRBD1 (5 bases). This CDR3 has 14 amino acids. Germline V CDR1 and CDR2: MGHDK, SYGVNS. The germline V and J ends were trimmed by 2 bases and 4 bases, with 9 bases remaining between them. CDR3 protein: CASSEAGLNQPQHF. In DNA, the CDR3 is TGTGCCAGCAGTGAAGCAGGGTTAAATCAGCCCCAGCATTTT.

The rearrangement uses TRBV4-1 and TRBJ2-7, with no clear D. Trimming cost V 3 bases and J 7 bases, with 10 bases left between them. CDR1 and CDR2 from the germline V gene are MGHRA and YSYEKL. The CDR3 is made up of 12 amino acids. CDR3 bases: TGCGCCAGCAGCCACCCCCTCTCTGAGCAGTACTTC. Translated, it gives CASSHPLSEQYF.

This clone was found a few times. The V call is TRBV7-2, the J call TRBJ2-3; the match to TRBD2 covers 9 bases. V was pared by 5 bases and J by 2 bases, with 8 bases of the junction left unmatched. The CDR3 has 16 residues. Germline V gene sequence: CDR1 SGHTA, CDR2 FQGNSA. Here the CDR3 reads CASSITGLAHTDTQYF. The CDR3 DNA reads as TGTGCCAGCAGCATAACGGGACTAGCCCACACAGATACGCAGTATTTT.